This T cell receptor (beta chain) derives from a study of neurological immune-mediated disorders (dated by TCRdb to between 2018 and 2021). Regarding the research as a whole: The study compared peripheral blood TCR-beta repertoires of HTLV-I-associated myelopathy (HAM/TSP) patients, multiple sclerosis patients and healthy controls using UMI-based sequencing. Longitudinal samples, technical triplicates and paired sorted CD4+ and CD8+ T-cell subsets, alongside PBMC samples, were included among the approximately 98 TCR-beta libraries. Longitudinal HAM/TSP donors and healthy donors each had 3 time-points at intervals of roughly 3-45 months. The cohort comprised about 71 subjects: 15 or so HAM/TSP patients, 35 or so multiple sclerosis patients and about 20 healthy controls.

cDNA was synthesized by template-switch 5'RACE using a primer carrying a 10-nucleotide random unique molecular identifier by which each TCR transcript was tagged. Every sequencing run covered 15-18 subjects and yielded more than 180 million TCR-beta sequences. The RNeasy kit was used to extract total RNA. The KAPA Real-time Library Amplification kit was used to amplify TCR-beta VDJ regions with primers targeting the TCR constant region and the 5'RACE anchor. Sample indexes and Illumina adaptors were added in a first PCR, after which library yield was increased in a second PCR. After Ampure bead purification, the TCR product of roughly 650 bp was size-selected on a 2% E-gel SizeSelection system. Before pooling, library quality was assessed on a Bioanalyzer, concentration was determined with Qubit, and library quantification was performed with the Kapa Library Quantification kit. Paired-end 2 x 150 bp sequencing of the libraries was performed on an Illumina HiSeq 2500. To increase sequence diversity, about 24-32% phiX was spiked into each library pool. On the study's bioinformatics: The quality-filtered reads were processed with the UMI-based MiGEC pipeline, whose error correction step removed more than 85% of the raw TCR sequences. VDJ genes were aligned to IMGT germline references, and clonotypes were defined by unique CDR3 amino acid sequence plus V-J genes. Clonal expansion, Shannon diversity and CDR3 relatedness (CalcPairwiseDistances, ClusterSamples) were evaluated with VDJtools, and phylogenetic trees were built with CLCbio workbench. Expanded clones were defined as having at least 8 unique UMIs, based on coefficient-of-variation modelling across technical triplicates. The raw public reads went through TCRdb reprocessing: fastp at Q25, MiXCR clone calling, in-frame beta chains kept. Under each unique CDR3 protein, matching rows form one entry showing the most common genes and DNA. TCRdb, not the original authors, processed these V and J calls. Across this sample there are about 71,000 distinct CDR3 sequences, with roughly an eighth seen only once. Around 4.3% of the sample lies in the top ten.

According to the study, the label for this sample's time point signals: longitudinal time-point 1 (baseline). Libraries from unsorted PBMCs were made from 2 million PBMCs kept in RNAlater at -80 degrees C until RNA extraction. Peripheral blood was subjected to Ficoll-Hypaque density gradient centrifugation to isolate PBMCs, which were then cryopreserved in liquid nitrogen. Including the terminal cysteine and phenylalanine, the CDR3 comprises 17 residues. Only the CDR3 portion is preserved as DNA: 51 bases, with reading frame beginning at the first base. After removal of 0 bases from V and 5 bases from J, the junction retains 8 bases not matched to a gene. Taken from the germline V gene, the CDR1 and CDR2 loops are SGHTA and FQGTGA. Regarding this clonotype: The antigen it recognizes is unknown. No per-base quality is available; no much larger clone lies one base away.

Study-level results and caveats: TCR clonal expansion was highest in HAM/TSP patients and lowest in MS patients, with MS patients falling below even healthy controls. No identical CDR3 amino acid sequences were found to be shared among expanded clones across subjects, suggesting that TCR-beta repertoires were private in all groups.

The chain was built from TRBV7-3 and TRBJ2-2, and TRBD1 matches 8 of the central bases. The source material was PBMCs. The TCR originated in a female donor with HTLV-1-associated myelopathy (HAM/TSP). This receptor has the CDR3 CASSLTCDRGETGELFF. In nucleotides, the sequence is TGTGCCAGCAGCTTAACTTGCGACAGGGGTGAAACCGGGGAGCTGTTTTTT.